The rows below give T cell receptor beta chains drawn from one sample of a study of beta chain features in type 1 diabetes. The table came from immunoSEQ multiplex PCR; TCRdb's copy has only in-frame clones and leaves some out. The profile shows 350,000 or so clones, around a fifth of them singletons. Sequencing was performed on naive CD4+ T cells from blood. All receptors derive from a woman aged 18 to 35 in good health. The CDR3 runs from the conserved cysteine through the conserved F or W.

j_call | cdr3_length | v_call | cdr3_aa
TRBJ1-1 | 16 | TRBV4-1 | CASSREARGLGTEAFF
TRBJ2-3 | 17 | TRBV5-1 | CASSLGTGAGGTDTQYF
TRBJ2-1 | 13 | TRBV13 | CASGSGGFNEQFF
TRBJ2-7 | 13 | TRBV30 | CAWSNSGGYEQYF
TRBJ2-1 | 15 | TRBV5-4 | CASSHPRTAYNEQFF
TRBJ2-4 | 11 | TRBV2 | CASSPAGIQYF
TRBJ2-5 | 13 | TRBV29-1 | CSVGTASQETQYF
TRBJ2-2 | 15 | TRBV11-2 | CASSPTGGDTGELFF
TRBJ2-2 | 17 | TRBV7-9 | CASSLAGPAGVSGELFF
TRBJ2-2 | 14 | TRBV4-3 | CASSRIHGAGELFF
TRBJ2-3 | 15 | TRBV5-1 | CASSLGLPQTDTQYF
TRBJ2-4 | 13 | TRBV4-3 | CASSQTGGGIQYF
TRBJ1-1 | 13 | TRBV9 | CASSATLNTEAFF
TRBJ2-7 | 15 | TRBV6-6 | CASSRDFSPSYEQYF
TRBJ1-1 | 14 | TRBV2 | CASSTTVGNTEAFF
TRBJ2-5 | 17 | TRBV4-2 | CASSQESAGGLIETQYF
TRBJ1-1 | 12 | TRBV7-3 | CASSLKSGEAFF
TRBJ2-3 | 13 | TRBV9 | CASSALAGDTQYF
TRBJ2-1 | 14 | TRBV6-6 | CASSSRTSFDEQFF
TRBJ2-5 | 15 | TRBV7-8 | CASSPTGVVVETQYF
TRBJ2-6 | 20 | TRBV19 | CASSTRTSGHVSSGANVLTF
TRBJ1-5 | 16 | TRBV6-6 | CASSRRQGGSNQPQHF
TRBJ2-7 | 15 | TRBV4-2 | CASSLTGGNMGEQYF
TRBJ2-2 | 16 | TRBV5-4 | CASSSGGGSNTGELFF
TRBJ1-2 | 14 | TRBV27 | CASSRTGVVGGYTF
TRBJ2-2 | 15 | TRBV30 | CAWSPRQGGPGELFF
TRBJ2-6 | 14 | TRBV25-1 | CASSDLSGANVLTF
TRBJ2-3 | 14 | TRBV7-9 | CASSLALAVDTQYF
TRBJ2-1 | 16 | TRBV4-2 | CASSQDSSGDYNEQFF
TRBJ1-2 | 15 | TRBV18 | CASSPGMTTNYGYTF
TRBJ1-2 | 14 | TRBV9 | CASSGQGRGNGYTF
TRBJ1-5 | 15 | TRBV5-1 | CASSLGHGGNQPQHF
TRBJ2-2 | 17 | TRBV10-3 | CAISESTSGAHRGELFF
TRBJ2-5 | 14 | TRBV18 | CASSPPGLVETQYF
TRBJ2-1 | 17 | TRBV15 | CATSRDRGGAAYNEQFF
TRBJ1-2 | 13 | TRBV18 | CASSPGQNYGYTF
TRBJ2-1 | 15 | TRBV4-2 | CASSQASGPADEQFF
TRBJ2-1 | 14 | TRBV11-2 | CASSLAESGRKQFF
TRBJ2-3 | 13 | TRBV19 | CASSPEQGDTQYF
TRBJ1-1 | 14 | TRBV7-9 | CASSLGYSNTEAFF
TRBJ2-3 | 12 | TRBV9 | CASSAEGGTQYF